The 21 T cell receptor beta chains given below trace back to one sample, sequenced in a study of cytomegalovirus exposure and HLA in healthy donors. Use of 60 Vbeta and 13 Jbeta primers characterized the PCR. Repertoires were generated with immunoSEQ multiplex PCR, while TCRdb's copy carries only in-frame clones and drops some. Of some 52,000 clones listed, over 70% were seen once; the top ten hold under 3%. Sample: PBMCs. These receptors were obtained from a man aged 18 to 30 in good health and CMV-seronegative.

The chain uses TRBV4-1 and TRBJ1-5; 7 bases are a match to TRBD1. Per the germline V gene, CDR1 is MGHRA and CDR2 is YSYEKL. Germline trimming cut 3 bases from V and 5 bases from J; bases unmatched to any gene: 4. The CDR3 consists of 14 residues. CDR3 sequence: CASSQARGDQPQHF. The CDR3 DNA reads as TGCGCCAGCAGCCAGGCCAGGGGGGATCAGCCCCAGCATTTT.

The sample holds a few counts of this clone. The rearrangement joins TRBV20-1 to TRBJ2-3; D call uncertain. V dropped 7 bases and J dropped 3 bases, with 5 bases sitting between them. The germline V gene encodes CDR1 DFQATT and CDR2 SNEGSKA (reference sequence). The CDR3 sequence is 10 residues long. The CDR3 nucleotides read TGCAGTGTCTCGACAGATACGCAGTATTTT. It specifies CSVSTDTQYF.

J is TRBJ2-5 and V is TRBV29-1; the match to TRBD2 covers 12 bases. This CDR3 has 14 amino acids. CDR1 SQVTM and CDR2 ANQGSEA come from the germline V gene. After removal of 6 bases from V and 1 base from J, the junction contained 3 bases not matched to a gene. The CDR3 nucleotides read TGCAGCGTCGGACTAGCGGGAATCCAAGAGACCCAGTACTTC. Encoded protein: CSVGLAGIQETQYF. Full variable domain (missing parts from reference TRBV29-1 and TRBJ2-5): SAVISQKPSRDICQRGTSLTIQCQVDSQVTMMFWYRQQPGQSLTLIATANQGSEATYESGFVIDKFPISRPNLTFSTLTVSNMSPEDSSIYLCSVGLAGIQETQYFGPGTRLLVL.

The chain joins TRBV6-5 to TRBJ2-1; the match to TRBD1 covers 8 bases. With V trimmed by 0 bases and J by 5 bases, 0 bases remained unmatched. The CDR3 has 14 residues. Germline-derived CDR1 and CDR2 are MNHEY and SVGAGI. The CDR3 sequence is CASSYSGQDNEQFF. The DNA for the CDR3 is TGTGCCAGCAGTTACTCGGGACAGGACAATGAGCAGTTCTTC.

The V gene is TRBV28, the J gene TRBJ2-1, with TRBD2 identical over 8 bases. The CDR3 covers 15 residues. Per the germline V gene, CDR1 is MDHEN and CDR2 is SYDVKM. J gave up 3 bases and V 7 bases, and 8 bases lay outside the gene matches. The CDR3 DNA reads TGTGCCAGCATAACGGGACTAGAAGACTACAATGAGCAGTTCTTC. Translated, it gives CASITGLEDYNEQFF.

J is TRBJ2-1 and V is TRBV5-1, with 11 bases fitting TRBD2. The CDR3 contains 14 residues. Germline assignment: CDR1 SGHRS and CDR2 YFSETQ. The V gene end was trimmed by 5 bases and the J gene end by 8 bases; junction bases not matched to a gene: 6. CDR3 DNA: TGCGCCAGCAGACCCGGGACTAGCGGTTATGAGCAGTTCTTC. Protein product: CASRPGTSGYEQFF.

As regards this clone: An end of the junction differs from the germline gene, which may be a read error. V usage is TRBV7-7 and J usage is TRBJ2-2, with unresolved D. There are 14 residues in the CDR3. Germline V gene sequence: CDR1 SSHAT, CDR2 FNYEAQ (reference sequence). CDR3 protein: CASSLSWNTGELFF. DNA for the CDR3: TGTGCTAGCAGCCTCTCCTGGAACACCGGGGAGCTGTTTTTT.

This clone was counted only a few times. The chain combines TRBV2 with TRBJ1-6, with unresolved D. The germline gives CDR1 SNHLY, CDR2 FYNNEI. CDR3 size: 15 residues. Deletions cut 1 base from V and 7 bases from J, with 11 bases between. DNA of the CDR3: TGTGCCAGCAGTGAAGAAGTTGGACTCAATTCACCCCTCCACTTT. Amino acids: CASSEEVGLNSPLHF.

The J gene is TRBJ1-4, the V gene TRBV7-9; 10 positions agree with TRBD1. The CDR3 is 14 amino acids. Germline values: CDR1 SEHNR, CDR2 FQNEAQ (reference sequence). V lost 4 bases and J lost 8; bases outside the gene matches: 4. The CDR3 DNA reads as TGTGCCAGCAGCTACGGACAGGGGGGGGAAAAACTGTTTTTT. Translating gives CASSYGQGGEKLFF.

The CDR3 nucleotides are TGTGCCATCAGTGAAGGTGCGAGGAGTTCCTATGGCTACACCTTC. Encoded protein: CAISEGARSSYGYTF. The chain couples TRBV10-3 to TRBJ1-2; no firm D call. The germline CDR1 and CDR2 sequences are ENHRY and SYGVKD. The ends were cut back, 3 bases at V and 4 bases at J, with 15 bases in the middle. The CDR3 extends over 15 amino acids.

On this clone itself: One end of the junction fails to match germline, which may point to a read error. V gene TRBV5-6 combines with J gene TRBJ2-5; D unclear. Germline CDR1 and CDR2: SGHDT and YYEEEE. The CDR3 consists of 9 residues. CDR3 amino acids: CASSSPPDF. DNA of the CDR3: TGTGCCAGCAGCTCCCCACCGGACTTC.

This clone appeared once. The chain has TRBV29-1 and TRBJ2-1; D ambiguous. The CDR3 sequence is 13 residues long. Trimming shortened V by 2 bases and J by 1 base, and 6 bases separated the two germline ends. The germline V gene has CDR1 SQVTM and CDR2 ANQGSEA. The CDR3 loop reads CSVEQISYNEQFF. The CDR3 region has the DNA TGCAGCGTTGAACAGATTTCCTACAATGAGCAGTTCTTC.

The rearrangement joins TRBV4-3 to TRBJ2-7; D is uncertain. Germline CDR1 is LGHNA and CDR2 is YSLEER. The CDR3 runs 16 residues. V was shortened by 3 bases and J by 5 bases, with 20 bases between the two germline ends. The CDR3 DNA is TGCGCCAGCAGCCAGGCCCACACTCTTCGAGGAGACGAGCAGTACTTC. As protein: CASSQAHTLRGDEQYF.

The table lists this clone with a few counts. The genes are TRBV9 and TRBJ1-1; weak D call: TRBD1 (5 bases). The CDR3 has 14 amino acids. The V end was cut by 0 bases, the J end by 5 bases, with 11 bases between. Germline assignment: CDR1 SGDLS and CDR2 YYNGEE. CDR3 residues: CASSVAAGRTEAFF. In nucleotides, the CDR3 is TGTGCCAGCAGCGTAGCGGCAGGGCGGACTGAAGCTTTCTTT.

This chain links TRBV13 with TRBJ2-2; D ambiguous. V gave up 7 bases and J gave up 2 bases, with 11 bases separating them. Germline V gives CDR1 PRHDT, CDR2 FYEKMQ (reference sequence). The CDR3 runs to 14 residues. The CDR3 nucleotides read TGTGCCAGCACCCCTTATTTAAACACCGGGGAGCTGTTTTTT. Amino acid sequence: CASTPYLNTGELFF.

The rearrangement links TRBV13 to TRBJ2-5, with a weak D call TRBD2 (6 bases). V was clipped by 5 bases and J by 5 bases, with 15 bases between them. CDR1 is PRHDT, CDR2 FYEKMQ, per germline (reference sequence). The CDR3 consists of 14 residues. The CDR3 sequence is CASSVQGGGETQYF. The CDR3 region has the DNA TGTGCCAGCAGCGTCCAGGGAGGTGGGGAGACCCAGTACTTC. The full variable domain, in which reference TRBV13 and TRBJ2-5 provide the parts outside the CDR3, is AAGVIQSPRHLIKEKRETATLKCYPIPRHDTVYWYQQGPGQDPQFLISFYEKMQSDKGSIPDRFSAQQFSDYHSELNMSSLELGDSALYFCASSVQGGGETQYFGPGTRLLVL.

The chain uses TRBV7-2 and TRBJ2-5; D remains ambiguous. The CDR3 length is 11 residues. The V gene lost 8 bases and the J gene lost 5 bases, with 9 bases spanning the gap. Germline V gene sequence: CDR1 SGHTA, CDR2 FQGNSA. In DNA, the CDR3 is TGTGCCAGCGCGGATGATGAGACCCAGTACTTC. Its protein is CASADDETQYF. Filled out from reference TRBV7-2 and TRBJ2-5, the complete variable domain reads GAGVSQSPSNKVTEKGKDVELRCDPISGHTALYWYRQSLGQGLEFLIYFQGNSAPDKSGLPSDRFSAERTGGSVSTLTIQRTQQEDSAVYLCASADDETQYFGPGTRLLVL.

The chain is built from TRBV29-1 and TRBJ2-1, with 8 bases fitting TRBD1. The CDR3 consists of 12 residues. Germline CDR1 SQVTM, CDR2 ANQGSEA. V shed 6 bases, J shed 10 bases, and the junction held 8 bases outside the gene matches. DNA of the CDR3: TGCAGCGTAGGGACAGGAATAGAAGAGCAGTTCTTC. Protein: CSVGTGIEEQFF.

The chain recombines TRBV7-3 with TRBJ2-7; the match to TRBD2 covers 11 bases. This CDR3 spans 15 amino acids. CDR1 and CDR2 from the germline V gene are SGHTA and FQGTGA. The V segment lost 2 bases and the J segment 3 bases; nucleotides outside the gene matches: 3. The CDR3 bases are TGTGCCAGCAGCTTAGCCGGGACTAGCGGCTACGAGCAGTACTTC. This encodes CASSLAGTSGYEQYF.

The chain has TRBV9 and TRBJ2-7, with 11 bases aligning to TRBD2. This CDR3 is built from 15 residues. With 0 bases clipped from V and 7 bases from J, the junction kept 6 bases outside the gene matches. Germline loops: CDR1 SGDLS, CDR2 YYNGEE. The CDR3 nucleotides read TGTGCCAGCAGCGTAGAACTAGCGGGAGTAGGTGAGCAGTACTTC. Residues: CASSVELAGVGEQYF.

V gene TRBV9 combines with J gene TRBJ2-1; 10 bases line up with TRBD2. The CDR3 runs to 15 residues. The V gene end was trimmed by 5 bases and the J gene end by 2 bases; junction bases not matched to a gene: 4. CDR1 is SGDLS and CDR2 is YYNGEE in the germline V gene. The CDR3 region is CASSPTSGAYNEQFF. Here the CDR3 DNA reads TGTGCCAGCAGTCCCACTAGCGGGGCCTACAATGAGCAGTTCTTC.